One T cell receptor beta chain is described in this entry. What it binds is not known. This sample stems from a study of HIV-infected children after antiretroviral therapy interruption. For the study at large: Children had CD4+ above 500, viral load below 50 copies/ml, either treatment arm. Interruption-arm sampling covered weeks 0, 12, interruption end (24 or 48), and about 3 years post-study. Study results and limitations: Naive CD4+ sequences overlapped less between time points once interruption began.

Treatment of the sample: PENTA 11 planned treatment interruption arm or continuous ART arm. RNA-based 3' RACE libraries used unique molecular identifiers. One entry per CDR3 protein, called by TCRdb with MiXCR from the 3' RACE reads. The sample includes more than 85,000 distinct CDR3 sequences, 6.9% seen only once; the top ten take 0.85% to 1.3%. The specimen comprised CD45RA+ CD4+ T cells from PBMCs, pooled from several time points, sampled from a donor given antiretroviral therapy, either interrupted or continuous. Described subset: naive CD4+ CD45RA+ CD45RO- T cells. The receptor was derived from a pool of human donors with HIV.

CDR3 bases: TGCGCCAGCAGTGTGAACAGGGGGCGCGGCACAGATACGCAGTATTTT. Protein product: CASSVNRGRGTDTQYF. The chain joins TRBV5-1 to TRBJ2-3; TRBD1 matches at 9 bases. Germline V gene lookup returns CDR1 SGHRS and CDR2 YFSETQ. This CDR3 comprises 16 residues. The trim removed 5 bases at V and 1 base at J, leaving 8 bases unmatched.